This T cell receptor (beta chain) was recorded in a study of T-cell memory formation after mild COVID-19. Overall study results and limits: In second-wave clones peaking day 37, SARS-CoV-2 specificity remained unconfirmed. Clones contracting over day 15 to 85 were CD4/CD8 balanced, with later expanders leaning CD4+.

The ends lost 3 bases at V and 5 bases at J; junction bases unmatched: 7. The germline gives CDR1 SGHTA, CDR2 FQGNSA. The CDR3 has 15 residues. Comments on this clonotype: Antigen: not known.

5'RACE primed at constant segments yielded TCR alpha and TCR beta cDNA libraries bearing sample barcodes and UMIs. TCRdb analysed the 5' RACE reads with MiXCR anew, one entry per CDR3 protein. The data show about 470,000 distinct CDR3 sequences, roughly 25% seen once. This clonotype was obtained from an adult woman who had mild COVID-19 (a few samples of this study predate the infection). Cell type and time point are not known. This chain links TRBV7-2 with TRBJ2-5; 9 bases map to TRBD2. The specimen was PBMCs or a T cell subset sorted from them (not recorded which). CDR3 coding DNA: TGTGCCAGCAGCTTTATTAGCGGGAGCGGGGAGACCCAGTACTTC. It specifies CASSFISGSGETQYF.